Listed below are T cell receptor beta chains from one sample, sequenced in a study of human T cells and chemical hapten exposure. TCRdb ran MiXCR on the RACE reads and lists one entry per CDR3 protein. This sample yields fewer than 70,000 distinct CDR3 sequences, of which approximately 7% are seen a single time; about 1.5% belongs to the top ten. The sample was whole blood, taken in connection with sensitization to the hapten diphenylcyclopropenone (DPC). These receptors all come from a woman in her thirties with alopecia areata. Some clones in this sample may be carry-over from other donors' samples. CDR3s include the opening cysteine and the closing phenylalanine or tryptophan. The D gene is left open where the match is weak. A clone size is listed for some rows: how often the clone was seen (once, few, many), or a class if it is expanded.

few,TRBV25-1,TRBJ2-3,-,CASSPRATSSDTQYF,TGTGCCAGCAGTCCCCGGGCCACTTCCTCAGATACGCAGTATTTT
many,TRBV7-3,TRBJ2-3,TRBD2,CASSLGLGADTQYF,TGTGCCAGCAGCCTCGGACTAGGGGCAGATACGCAGTATTTT
-,TRBV30,TRBJ1-1,-,CAWSFGVNTEAFF,TGTGCCTGGAGCTTCGGGGTGAACACTGAAGCTTTCTTT
many,TRBV5-1,TRBJ2-3,-,CASSLGQPTDTQYF,TGCGCCAGCAGCTTGGGGCAGCCCACAGATACGCAGTATTTT
-,TRBV20-1,TRBJ2-1,-,CSARDPGNNEQFF,TGCAGTGCTAGAGATCCGGGAAACAATGAGCAGTTCTTC
many,TRBV7-9,TRBJ2-7,-,CASSLQGEQYF,TGTGCCAGCAGCTTACAGGGTGAGCAGTACTTC
many,TRBV6-5,TRBJ1-5,-,CASSYSYLAGQPQHF,TGTGCCAGCAGTTACTCGTATTTGGCGGGTCAGCCCCAGCATTTT
many,TRBV12-3/TRBV12-4,TRBJ2-1,-,CASSLARGNEQFF,TGTGCCAGCAGTTTAGCTAGGGGGAATGAGCAGTTCTTC
many,TRBV12-3/TRBV12-4,TRBJ1-1,-,CASRRTGLNTEAFF,TGTGCCAGCAGGAGAACAGGGCTCAACACTGAAGCTTTCTTT
many,TRBV3-1,TRBJ2-7,TRBD1,CASSPLQGQGSSYEQYF,TGTGCCAGCAGCCCCCTCCAGGGACAGGGCTCCTCATACGAGCAGTACTTC
few,TRBV20-1,TRBJ1-5,TRBD1,CSAAQGGRAVQHF,TGCAGTGCTGCACAGGGGGGACGAGCCGTCCAGCATTTT
many,TRBV29-1,TRBJ1-2,-,CSVVGETISGDTF,TGCAGCGTTGTAGGAGAAACCATAAGTGGCGACACCTTC
many,TRBV11-2,TRBJ2-5,-,CASSAQVWAKETQYF,TGTGCCAGCAGCGCCCAGGTCTGGGCGAAAGAGACCCAGTACTTC
many,TRBV19,TRBJ1-1,TRBD1,CASSGPDRGDTEAFF,TGTGCCAGTAGTGGCCCAGACAGGGGTGACACTGAAGCTTTCTTT
few,TRBV6-6,TRBJ1-5,-,CASSYGDDQPQHF,TGTGCCAGCAGTTACGGGGACGATCAGCCCCAGCATTTT
many,TRBV7-8,TRBJ1-5,TRBD1,CASSGTGGNQPQHF,TGTGCCAGCAGCGGGACAGGGGGCAATCAGCCCCAGCATTTT
many,TRBV29-1,TRBJ1-1,-,CSVEVRGRQPNTEAFF,TGCAGCGTTGAAGTACGTGGTAGGCAGCCGAACACTGAAGCTTTCTTT
-,TRBV12-3/TRBV12-4,TRBJ2-3,TRBD2,CASSFFRFFGLAGRNLTDTQYF,TGTGCCAGCAGTTTTTTTCGATTTTTTGGACTAGCGGGGAGGAACCTCACAGATACGCAGTATTTT
many,TRBV7-9,TRBJ1-1,TRBD1,CASSSWTGVNTEAFF,TGTGCCAGCAGCTCCTGGACAGGGGTCAACACTGAAGCTTTCTTT
many,TRBV7-3,TRBJ2-3,TRBD2,CASSFGTSGGLQYF,TGTGCCAGCAGCTTCGGGACTAGCGGGGGGTTACAGTATTTT
many,TRBV29-1,TRBJ1-1,-,CSVFGGRTEAFF,TGCAGCGTATTTGGGGGACGGACTGAAGCTTTCTTT
many,TRBV27,TRBJ1-2,-,CASSLTRTALNYGYTF,TGTGCCAGCAGTTTGACACGAACGGCCCTTAACTATGGCTACACCTTC
many,TRBV12-3/TRBV12-4,TRBJ1-2,-,CASSFKGFDYGYTF,TGTGCCAGCAGTTTTAAAGGGTTTGACTATGGCTACACCTTC
many,TRBV20-1,TRBJ1-2,TRBD1,CSALGGSDGYTF,TGCAGTGCTCTAGGGGGCTCCGATGGCTACACCTTC
many,TRBV5-1,TRBJ2-5,TRBD2,CASSGGTSGGETQYF,TGCGCCAGCAGCGGAGGGACTAGCGGGGGGGAGACCCAGTACTTC
many,TRBV30,TRBJ1-5,-,CAWSVGQEGQPQHF,TGTGCCTGGAGTGTAGGGCAGGAAGGGCAGCCCCAGCATTTT
many,TRBV5-6,TRBJ1-1,-,CASSLMGGTEAFF,TGTGCCAGCAGCTTGATGGGAGGCACTGAAGCTTTCTTT
many,TRBV5-5,TRBJ2-3,-,CASSFSFTDTQYF,TGTGCCAGCAGCTTCTCCTTCACAGATACGCAGTATTTT
many,TRBV5-6,TRBJ2-5,-,CASSRLLTAQETQYF,TGTGCCAGCAGCCGCTTGCTAACCGCACAAGAGACCCAGTACTTC
many,TRBV18,TRBJ2-7,-,CASSPPGAGSSYEQYF,TGTGCCAGCTCACCCCCTGGGGCAGGGAGCTCCTACGAGCAGTACTTC
many,TRBV2,TRBJ1-6,-,CASSPRDKYNSPLHF,TGTGCCAGCAGTCCCCGGGACAAATATAATTCACCCCTCCACTTT
-,TRBV20-1,TRBJ2-7,TRBD1,CSARGRDREGGAGRFLYEQYF,TGCAGTGCTAGAGGCCGGGACAGGGAAGGAGGAGCGGGGAGATTTCTTTACGAGCAGTACTTC
many,TRBV20-1,TRBJ2-5,-,CSASGGTQETQYF,TGCAGTGCTAGTGGCGGGACACAAGAGACCCAGTACTTC
-,TRBV2,TRBJ1-2,-,CAQLYGGYGYTF,TGTGCCCAGCTTTATGGGGGCTATGGCTACACCTTC
many,TRBV5-1,TRBJ2-3,-,CASSFSEGGAQYF,TGCGCCAGCAGCTTTTCTGAAGGAGGGGCGCAGTATTTT
few,TRBV7-2,TRBJ2-2,TRBD1,CASSLRQGAGTGELFF,TGTGCCAGCAGCCTCCGACAGGGGGCAGGCACCGGGGAGCTGTTTTTT